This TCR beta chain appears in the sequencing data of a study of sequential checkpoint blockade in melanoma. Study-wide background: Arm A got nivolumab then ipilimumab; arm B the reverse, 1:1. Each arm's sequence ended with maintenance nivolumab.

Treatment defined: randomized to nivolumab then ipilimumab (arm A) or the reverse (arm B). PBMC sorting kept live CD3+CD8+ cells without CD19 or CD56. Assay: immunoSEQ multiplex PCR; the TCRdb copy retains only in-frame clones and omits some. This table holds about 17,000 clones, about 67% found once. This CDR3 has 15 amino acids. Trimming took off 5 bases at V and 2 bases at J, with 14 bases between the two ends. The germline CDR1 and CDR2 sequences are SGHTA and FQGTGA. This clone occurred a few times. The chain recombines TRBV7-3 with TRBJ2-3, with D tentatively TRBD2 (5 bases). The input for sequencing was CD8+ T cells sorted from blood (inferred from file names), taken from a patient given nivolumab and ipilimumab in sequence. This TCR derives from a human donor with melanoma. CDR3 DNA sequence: TGTGCCAGCAGCCCTATAGGAGGACCCACAGATACGCAGTATTTT. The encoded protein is CASSPIGGPTDTQYF.